The present T cell receptor (beta chain) was sequenced within a study of T cells in Graves' hyperthyroidism and ophthalmopathy (dated by TCRdb to between 2018 and 2020). As for the study more broadly: Peripheral blood samples were taken at initial diagnosis, before any treatment was given. To identify distinguishing TCR V-J signatures, a discovery cohort of 90 to 100 patients was used, comprising under 45 with Graves' ophthalmopathy and 57 with stable Graves' hyperthyroidism. An independent validation cohort of 18 to 20 hyperthyroidism patients and about 16 patients who later progressed to ophthalmopathy tested prospective prediction of ophthalmopathy. The approximately 100 discovery patients were divided at random into training and test sets in a 7:3 ratio. The study also compared thyroid tissue and blood T-cell repertoires from several Graves' hyperthyroidism patients. Following sampling, methimazole starting at 30 mg daily was given to hyperthyroidism patients, and high-dose intravenous methylprednisolone was given to ophthalmopathy patients. The paper describes TCR Vbeta CDR3 sequencing of roughly 130 peripheral blood samples, made up of some 42 ophthalmopathy patients, more than 70 hyperthyroidism patients and roughly 17 progressor patients.

Paper-wide results and their limitations: Ophthalmopathy was separated from stable hyperthyroidism by a 13 V-J signature model, with 85% to 90% sensitivity and 81% to 82% specificity obtained in cross-validation and 80%/75% obtained in testing. During validation, the model predicted progression to ophthalmopathy a median of around six months ahead of onset, with roughly 65% sensitivity and 72% to 80% specificity. Blood samples also contained most of the expanded thyroid clonotypes (frequency above 0.001), which suggests that blood repertoires may reflect thyroid immune responses. Sample size was not statistically predetermined, and investigators were not blinded to group allocation.

Comment on this clonotype: This clone's antigen is unknown. It has no much larger one-base neighbor in the sample; base qualities were not kept.

Including the terminal cysteine and phenylalanine, the CDR3 comprises 14 residues. Of the read, only the CDR3 DNA is kept; its 42 bases are in frame from base 1. V drops 4 bases and J drops 4 bases, leaving 14 bases in between. CDR1 and CDR2 (SGHRS, YFSETQ) derive from the germline V gene. In the ophthalmopathy patients, disease was moderately to severely active, with a Clinical Activity Score of 3 or more, a NOSPECS grade of 4 or more, and a duration of less than 3 months. Any patient with an uncontrolled infection, another autoimmune disease, pregnancy or lactation was excluded. Clinical symptoms, serum thyroxine and TRAb, thyroid ultrasound, and orbital computed tomography formed the basis for the diagnoses. PBMCs were separated from roughly 10 ml of fresh peripheral blood using Ficoll-Paque density gradient centrifugation. Trizol reagent was used to extract total RNA, and RNA quality was then checked on an Agilent 2100 Bioanalyzer.

The TCR beta CDR3 regions were amplified from RNA transcripts. The first round of RT-PCR for the TCR CDR3 was performed with the HTBI primer set and the Qiagen OneStep RT-PCR kit. A second multiplex PCR round built the libraries, followed by size selection and purification. The libraries were sequenced on an Illumina HiSeq2000 using paired-end 100 bp reads. Per the authors' processing: SOAPnuke was used to process the raw data, throwing out any read that contained adapters or uncalled bases, had a mean Phred below 15, or lacked an exact constant-primer or identifier match. COPE v1.2.5 was used to merge high-quality paired reads, and clonotypes were defined as unique nucleotide sequences. MiTCR v1.1 was used to align the clonotypes against IMGT TRBV, TRBD and TRBJ reference segments. Only V-J combinations with frequency above 0.0001, covering 98% to 99.2% of repertoires, were analysed. The TCS score was defined as the ratio of F50 (clonal expansion) to E x V (chaos), calculated using BLOSUM62-based TCRdist between CDR3 peptides within each V-J. Welch's t-statistics and random forest reduced 450 to 600 V-J features to 13, which were used in a naive Bayes classifier (R e1071). In-frame beta chains were kept once TCRdb had trimmed the public reads at Q25 with fastp and called clones with MiXCR. Here each entry gathers all rows of one CDR3 protein and keeps the most common genes and DNA. The V and J calls were determined by TCRdb, not by the authors. This sample is represented by around 300,000 distinct CDR3 sequences; approximately 23% of them were singletons. The ten largest make up 50% to 75% of the sample.

The rearrangement combines TRBV5-1 with TRBJ2-5, with a weak D call of TRBD2 (6 bases match). Sequenced material: blood. The sequence came from a man aged 30 to 39 with Graves' ophthalmopathy. The nucleotide sequence is TGCGCCAGCAGCCGAGGACTTAGCGGAGAGACCCAGTACTTC. Translated, it reads CASSRGLSGETQYF.